This TCR beta chain was identified during a study of blood T cells in healthy people across ages. This CDR3 has 14 residues. The germline gives CDR1 SEHNR, CDR2 FQNEAQ (reference sequence). The V and J ends lost 0 bases and 6 bases respectively, with 12 bases between them. Then a second PCR, running roughly 7 to 12 cycles, was carried out with a sample-barcoded 5' primer and a J-beta primer mix. TCRdb passed the 5' RACE reads through MiXCR, listing each CDR3 protein once. The repertoire consists of about 560,000 distinct CDR3 sequences, with about 27% occurring once and the leading ten covering approximately 3.7%. These data were likewise used in another study, on T cells of mothers and their children.

Input material: blood. V gene TRBV7-9 combines with J gene TRBJ2-7; TRBD1 might be the D (5 bases). The origin of this receptor is a boy aged 2 to 10 in good health. The CDR3 reads CASSLAQGMAEQYF. The CDR3 DNA sequence: TGTGCCAGCAGCTTAGCGCAGGGAATGGCCGAGCAGTACTTC.